Sequencing of this T cell receptor (beta chain) was carried out in a study of cytomegalovirus exposure and HLA in healthy donors. Study-wide results and caveats: Among TCR beta chains, those listed as cytomegalovirus-associated numbered about 160. Later work showed greater clonal expansion in HLA-associated TCR beta chains than in equally common others.

Of note for this clone: The antigen is unknown.

The CDR3 consists of 15 residues. CDR1 and CDR2 (germline): LNHNV, YYDKDF (reference sequence). The germline V and J ends were trimmed by 0 bases and 7 bases, with 13 bases remaining between them. PCR used 60 Vbeta primers and 13 Jbeta primers. Clones were sequenced by immunoSEQ multiplex PCR, and TCRdb holds only the in-frame ones, with some missing. Counted here are some 190,000 clones, about 84% occurring once; the ten biggest clones make up approximately 14%. The chain is built from TRBV15 and TRBJ1-5; the D is unclear. This TCR was sampled from a woman in her 30s in good health and CMV-seropositive. Sequencing was done on a sample of PBMCs. The chain's CDR3 is CATSRDRKGGQPQHF. The CDR3 bases are TGTGCCACCAGCAGAGATCGAAAGGGAGGGCAGCCCCAGCATTTT.